At least ten counts were recorded for the clone carrying this T cell receptor beta chain. TCRdb re-analysed the 5' RACE reads in MiXCR, keeping a single row per CDR3 protein. This sample has 50,000 or so distinct CDR3 sequences; over 9.5% occur once, and the top ten carry approximately 1.8%. This sample was included in a study of neurological immune-mediated disorders. This CDR3 is 19 amino acids long. The V and J ends lost 6 bases and 4 bases respectively, with 28 bases between them. Germline CDR1 is MNHEY and CDR2 is SVGEGT. Sequencing was performed on PBMCs. The chain uses TRBV6-2 or TRBV6-3 and TRBJ1-5; D is possibly TRBD1 (5 bases). This TCR came from a man in his sixties in good health. The CDR3, as DNA: TGTGCCAGCAGGCCCGAGGGCAGAGGCTTACGAGGGGTAAATCAGCCCCAGCATTTT. Amino acid sequence: CASRPEGRGLRGVNQPQHF.